This TCR beta chain was identified in a study of breast tumors, draining lymph nodes, adjacent tissues. General study points: Luminal-like breast cancer showed significantly greater tumor-nontumor repertoire similarity than basal-like breast cancer did. Data fit most tumor T cells coming from lymph node, expanding in tumor. Tumor TCR diversity was below lymph nodes but above nontumor tissue.

The sample holds many counts of this clonotype. No antigen is known for it. Germline loops: CDR1 DFQATT, CDR2 SNEGSKA (reference sequence). V lost 5 bases to trimming and J lost 3 bases, with 20 bases between them. The CDR3 is 15 amino acids. Axillary draining lymph nodes of breast cancer patients supplied the node samples. TCRdb called the multiplex PCR reads again in MiXCR, with one record for every CDR3 protein. The data show 200,000 or so distinct CDR3 sequences, approximately 33% seen once. The rearrangement uses TRBV20-1 and TRBJ2-7; a possible D gene is TRBD1 (6 bases). The clonotype was recovered from a female donor with breast cancer. Some clones in this sample may be carry-over from other donors' samples. The source material was axillary lymph node tissue. Here the CDR3 reads CSASGDSFGNYEQYF. The DNA for the CDR3 is TGCAGTGCTTCAGGGGATTCGTTCGGAAACTACGAGCAGTACTTC.